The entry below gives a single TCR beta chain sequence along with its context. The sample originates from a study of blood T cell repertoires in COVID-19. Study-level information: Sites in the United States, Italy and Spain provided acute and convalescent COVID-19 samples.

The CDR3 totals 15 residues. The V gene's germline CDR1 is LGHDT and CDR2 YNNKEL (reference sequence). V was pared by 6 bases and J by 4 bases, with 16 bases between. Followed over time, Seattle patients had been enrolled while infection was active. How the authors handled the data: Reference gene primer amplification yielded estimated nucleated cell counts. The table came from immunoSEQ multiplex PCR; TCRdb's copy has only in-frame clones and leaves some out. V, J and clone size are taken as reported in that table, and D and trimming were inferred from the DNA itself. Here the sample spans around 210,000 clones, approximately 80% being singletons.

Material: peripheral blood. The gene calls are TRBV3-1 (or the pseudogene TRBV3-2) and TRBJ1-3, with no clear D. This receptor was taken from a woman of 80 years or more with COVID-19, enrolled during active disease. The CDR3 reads CASRDRGSSGNTIYF. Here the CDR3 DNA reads TGTGCCAGCAGGGATCGGGGTTCATCCGGAAACACCATATATTTT.